This TCR beta chain stems from a study of cytomegalovirus exposure and HLA in healthy donors. This clone was observed a single time. Antigen: not known. Study findings and constraints: High specificity and sensitivity for cytomegalovirus status were reported for the classifier.

Sequencing was performed with immunoSEQ multiplex PCR; in TCRdb, only in-frame clones are kept and a portion is missing. The data contain more than 100,000 clones, 70% to 90% of them seen just once; the ten biggest clones take up about 6%. V was clipped by 0 bases and J by 7 bases, with 13 bases between them. The CDR3 runs to 15 residues. Germline CDR1 reads SGDLS; CDR2 reads YYNGEE. Sequencing was performed on PBMCs. The sequence was collected from a woman aged 18 to 35 in good health and CMV-seropositive. The chain links TRBV9 to TRBJ1-4; D is perhaps TRBD1 (5 bases). The CDR3, as DNA: TGTGCCAGCAGCGTAGAACCGGGACTCGGTGAAAAACTGTTTTTT. This sequence encodes CASSVEPGLGEKLFF.